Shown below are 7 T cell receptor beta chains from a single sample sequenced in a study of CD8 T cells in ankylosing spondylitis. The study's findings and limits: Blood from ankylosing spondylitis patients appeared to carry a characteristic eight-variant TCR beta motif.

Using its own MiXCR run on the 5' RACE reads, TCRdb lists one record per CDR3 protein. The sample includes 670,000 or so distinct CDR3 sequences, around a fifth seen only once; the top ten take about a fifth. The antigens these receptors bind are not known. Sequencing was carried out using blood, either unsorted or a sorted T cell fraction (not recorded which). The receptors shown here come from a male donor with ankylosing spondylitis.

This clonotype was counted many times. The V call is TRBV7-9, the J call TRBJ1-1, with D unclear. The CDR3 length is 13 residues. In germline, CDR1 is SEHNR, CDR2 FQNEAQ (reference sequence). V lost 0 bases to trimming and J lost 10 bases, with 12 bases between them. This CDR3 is CASSLAPQSVAFF. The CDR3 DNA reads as TGTGCCAGCAGCTTAGCCCCGCAGTCAGTAGCTTTCTTT.

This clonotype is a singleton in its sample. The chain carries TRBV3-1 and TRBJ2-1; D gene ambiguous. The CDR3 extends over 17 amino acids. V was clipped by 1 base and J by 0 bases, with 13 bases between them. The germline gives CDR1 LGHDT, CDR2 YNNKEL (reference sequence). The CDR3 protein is CASSQGQFLSSYNEQFF. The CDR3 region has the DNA TGTGCCAGCAGCCAAGGGCAATTTTTAAGCTCCTACAATGAGCAGTTCTTC.

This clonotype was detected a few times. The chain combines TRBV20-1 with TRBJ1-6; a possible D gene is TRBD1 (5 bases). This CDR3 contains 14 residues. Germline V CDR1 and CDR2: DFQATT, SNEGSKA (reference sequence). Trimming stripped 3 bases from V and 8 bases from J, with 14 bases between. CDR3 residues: CSASVGQGDSPLHF. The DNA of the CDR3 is TGCAGTGCTAGTGTCGGACAAGGGGATTCACCCCTCCACTTT.

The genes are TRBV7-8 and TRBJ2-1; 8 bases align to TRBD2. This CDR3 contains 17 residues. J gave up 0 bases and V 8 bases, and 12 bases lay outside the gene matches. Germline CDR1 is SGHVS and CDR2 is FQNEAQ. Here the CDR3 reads CASLSGSPRSSYNEQFF. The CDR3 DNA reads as TGTGCCAGCCTCAGCGGGAGCCCCCGATCCTCCTACAATGAGCAGTTCTTC.

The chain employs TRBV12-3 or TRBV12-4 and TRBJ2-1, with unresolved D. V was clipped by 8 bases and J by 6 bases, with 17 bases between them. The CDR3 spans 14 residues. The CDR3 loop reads CASRGSYSGNEQFF. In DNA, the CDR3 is TGTGCCAGCCGAGGATCCTATTCAGGCAATGAGCAGTTCTTC.

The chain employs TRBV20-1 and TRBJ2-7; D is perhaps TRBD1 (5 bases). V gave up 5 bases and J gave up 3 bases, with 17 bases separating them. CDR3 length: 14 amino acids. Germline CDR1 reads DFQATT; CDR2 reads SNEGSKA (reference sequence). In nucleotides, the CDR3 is TGCAGTGCTCGTTACCCACAGGACAACTACGAGCAGTACTTC. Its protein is CSARYPQDNYEQYF.

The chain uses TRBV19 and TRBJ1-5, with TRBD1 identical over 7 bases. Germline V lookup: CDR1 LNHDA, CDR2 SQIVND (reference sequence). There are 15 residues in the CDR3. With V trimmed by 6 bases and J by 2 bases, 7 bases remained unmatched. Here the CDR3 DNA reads TGTGCCAGTAGCAACGACAGGGCTGGCAATCAGCCCCAGCATTTT. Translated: CASSNDRAGNQPQHF.